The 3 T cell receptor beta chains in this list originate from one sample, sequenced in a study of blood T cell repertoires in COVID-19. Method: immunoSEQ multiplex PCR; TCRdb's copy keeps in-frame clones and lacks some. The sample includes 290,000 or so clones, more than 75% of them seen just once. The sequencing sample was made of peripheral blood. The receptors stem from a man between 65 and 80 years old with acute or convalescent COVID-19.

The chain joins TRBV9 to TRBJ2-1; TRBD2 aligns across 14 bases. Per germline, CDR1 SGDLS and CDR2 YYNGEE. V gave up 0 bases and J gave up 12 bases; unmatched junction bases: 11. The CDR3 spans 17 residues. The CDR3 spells CASSVGLGTSGSLMQFF. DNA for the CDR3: TGTGCCAGCAGCGTAGGTTTAGGGACTAGCGGGAGCTTGATGCAGTTCTTC.

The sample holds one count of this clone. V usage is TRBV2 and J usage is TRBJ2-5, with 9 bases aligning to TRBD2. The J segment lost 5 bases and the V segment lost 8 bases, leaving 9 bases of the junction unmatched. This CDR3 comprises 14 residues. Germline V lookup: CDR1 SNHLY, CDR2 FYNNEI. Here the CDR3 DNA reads TGTGCCAGCGGAGTAGCGGGGGTCGAGGAGACCCAGTACTTC. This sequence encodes CASGVAGVEETQYF. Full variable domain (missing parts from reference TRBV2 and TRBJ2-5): EPEVTQTPSHQVTQMGQEVILRCVPISNHLYFYWYRQILGQKVEFLVSFYNNEISEKSEIFDDQFSVERPDGSNFTLKIRSTKLEDSAMYFCASGVAGVEETQYFGPGTRLLVL.

CDR3: CASSSPTGPGLRGGAFF. The CDR3 bases are TGTGCCAGCAGTTCACCAACAGGGCCAGGCTTAAGGGGGGGAGCTTTCTTT. The chain has TRBV28 and TRBJ1-1; tentative D call: TRBD1 (6 bases). The V gene lost 4 bases and the J gene lost 10 bases, with 28 bases spanning the gap. The CDR3 has 17 residues. Germline-derived CDR1 and CDR2 are MDHEN and SYDVKM.